This TCR beta chain stems from a study of blood T cell repertoires in COVID-19. Assignment of participants to cohorts was predicated upon participant-reported clinical history. Donors of Cohort 3 who recovered were those that had two negative PCRs, clearance, or symptom resolution. This clone appeared a few times. TCRdb's copy holds only in-frame clones and misses some; the assay was immunoSEQ multiplex PCR. The sample contains 150,000 to 200,000 clones, 80% of which appear only once. The sequencing input was PBMCs or T cells enriched from blood (not recorded which). The source of this sequence is a woman between 55 and 75 years old who had recovered from COVID-19.

CDR3 amino acids: CASSLSSTDTQYF. The CDR3 DNA follows: TGTGCCAGCAGCCTATCTAGCACAGATACGCAGTATTTT. V and J are TRBV4-2 and TRBJ2-3; no reliable D call. Looked up from germline, CDR1 is LGHNA and CDR2 is YNFKEQ. The CDR3 is made up of 13 amino acids. Between the trimmed V and J ends, which lost 4 bases and 0 bases, there was a span of 5 bases.